This TCR beta chain was recovered during a study of blood T cell repertoires in COVID-19. Those who participated ranged in age from about 18 to 89 years and resided in around 22 US areas. Membership in each cohort depended on participant-reported clinical history. This clone came up once. The CDR3 contains 14 residues. Looked up from germline, CDR1 is SQVTM and CDR2 is ANQGSEA. Trimming took 6 bases from V and 2 from J, leaving 15 bases between them. Here immunoSEQ multiplex PCR was the method, and the copy in TCRdb shows in-frame clones only, minus some. The sample comprises 200,000 to 250,000 clones, 82% of which are singletons, and 3% to 4% rests with the top ten.

The specimen sequenced was PBMCs or T cells enriched from blood (not recorded which). The V call is TRBV29-1, the J call TRBJ2-3; no clear D. The TCR was taken from a woman in her fifties or sixties who had recovered from COVID-19. CDR3 in amino acids: CSVLKRQLTDTQYF. The CDR3 DNA follows: TGCAGCGTCCTCAAGAGGCAGCTCACAGATACGCAGTATTTT.